The 17 T cell receptor beta chains below were found in one sample sequenced in a study of blood T cell repertoires in COVID-19. Method: immunoSEQ multiplex PCR; TCRdb's copy keeps in-frame clones and lacks some. The sample lists 400,000 to 550,000 clones, roughly 89% occurring once. Sequences were obtained from peripheral blood. Source of these receptors: a woman between 25 and 40 years old with acute or convalescent COVID-19.

The chain links TRBV9 to TRBJ2-3, with D perhaps TRBD1 (5 bases). The CDR3 contains 17 residues. Germline V gene data show CDR1 as SGDLS and CDR2 as YYNGEE. V lost 4 bases, J lost 0 bases, and 18 bases lay in between. CDR3 in DNA: TGTGCCAGCAGCATCGAAGACAGCCTTTCTAGCACAGATACGCAGTATTTT. It specifies CASSIEDSLSSTDTQYF.

The chain couples TRBV29-1 to TRBJ2-7; D possibly corresponds to TRBD2 (6 bases). The CDR3 covers 13 residues. V was cut by 7 bases and J by 0 bases, with 13 bases left in between. Germline CDR1 SQVTM, CDR2 ANQGSEA. CDR3: CSAVGGSSYEQYF. Written as DNA, the CDR3 is TGCAGCGCCGTTGGGGGGAGCTCCTACGAGCAGTACTTC.

This chain joins TRBV5-1 and TRBJ1-2; TRBD1 aligns across 7 bases. The CDR3 is made up of 15 amino acids. Germline V gene lookup returns CDR1 SGHRS and CDR2 YFSETQ. V lost 0 bases and J lost 6; bases outside the gene matches: 8. The CDR3 sequence is CASSLGLGGSDGYTF. The CDR3 bases are TGCGCCAGCAGCTTGGGGTTAGGGGGCTCGGATGGCTACACCTTC.

The chain uses TRBV28 and TRBJ2-1; D not certain. V lost 2 bases and J lost 3, with 11 bases in between. Germline values: CDR1 MDHEN, CDR2 SYDVKM. This CDR3 contains 15 residues. CDR3: CASSLRGAIYNEQFF. In DNA, the CDR3 is TGTGCCAGCAGTTTAAGAGGCGCGATCTACAATGAGCAGTTCTTC.

The V call is TRBV12-3 or TRBV12-4, the J call TRBJ1-6, with D unresolved. Deletions cut 6 bases from V and 15 bases from J, with 12 bases between. CDR3 length: 11 residues. DNA for the CDR3: TGTGCCAGCAGCCCGGGAAATCTCCTCCACTTT. The encoded protein is CASSPGNLLHF.

CDR3 nucleotides: TGTGCCAGCAGCTTAGGGACAGGGTTCGGACAGCCCCAGCATTTT. It translates to CASSLGTGFGQPQHF. The chain uses TRBV7-8 and TRBJ1-5; 8 bases fit TRBD1. The ends lost 1 base at V and 7 bases at J; junction bases unmatched: 6. From germline, CDR1 is SGHVS and CDR2 FQNEAQ. This CDR3 has 15 amino acids. Using reference TRBV7-8 and TRBJ1-5 for the parts outside the CDR3, the full variable domain is GAGVSQSPRYKVAKRGQDVALRCDPISGHVSLFWYQQALGQGPEFLTYFQNEAQLDKSGLPSDRFFAERPEGSVSTLKIQRTQQEDSAVYLCASSLGTGFGQPQHFGDGTRLSIL.

V usage is TRBV6-5 and J usage is TRBJ2-2; 8 bases are shared with TRBD1. This CDR3 contains 14 residues. Germline assignment: CDR1 MNHEY and CDR2 SVGAGI. With 6 bases clipped from V and 6 bases from J, the junction kept 6 bases outside the gene matches. The chain's CDR3 is CASSYIQGAGELFF. CDR3 DNA: TGTGCCAGCAGCTATATACAGGGGGCCGGGGAGCTGTTTTTT.

This chain uses TRBV7-9 with TRBJ1-1; 7 bases are a match to TRBD1. Germline lookup yields CDR1 SEHNR and CDR2 FQNEAQ (reference sequence). This CDR3 has 14 amino acids. The V segment lost 1 base and the J segment 11 bases; nucleotides outside the gene matches: 10. The CDR3 nucleotides read TGTGCCAGCAGCTTAGTTTTGTCAGGGGGTTCCGCTTTCTTT. Translated, it gives CASSLVLSGGSAFF.

The V and J genes are TRBV2 and TRBJ1-1; D uncertain. Germline CDR1 and CDR2: SNHLY and FYNNEI. V lost 4 bases to trimming and J lost 1 base, with 10 bases between them. CDR3 size: 14 residues. The CDR3 nucleotides read TGTGCCAGCAGTGGATCCAGGAAGAACACTGAAGCTTTCTTT. It codes for CASSGSRKNTEAFF.

CDR3 DNA sequence: TGTGCCAGCAGTGAAAGGTCCCGAGGGACTGAAGCTTTCTTT. Its translation: CASSERSRGTEAFF. The chain links TRBV6-1 to TRBJ1-1; no reliable D call. The ends were cut back, 2 bases at V and 5 bases at J, with 12 bases in the middle. This CDR3 has 14 amino acids. Germline CDR1 reads MNHNS; CDR2 reads SASEGT.

The V and J genes are TRBV30 and TRBJ1-5; 8 nucleotides match TRBD1. Germline CDR1 is GTSNPN and CDR2 is SVGIG (reference sequence). The V and J ends lost 3 bases and 6 bases, in that order; junction bases with no gene match: 19. The CDR3 totals 18 residues. This CDR3 is CAWSRRSPGGLSGQPQHF. DNA of the CDR3: TGTGCCTGGAGCCGACGGTCGCCAGGGGGCCTGTCCGGTCAGCCCCAGCATTTT.

The chain employs TRBV18 and TRBJ1-2; the D gene is possibly TRBD1 (5 bases). Per the germline V gene, CDR1 is KGHSH and CDR2 is LQKENI. The CDR3 consists of 13 residues. Trimming took off 2 bases at V and 3 bases at J, with 7 bases between the two ends. CDR3 protein: CASSPATDYGYTF. For the CDR3, the DNA is TGTGCCAGCTCACCAGCGACAGACTATGGCTACACCTTC. Variable domain in full (rest from reference TRBV18 and TRBJ1-2): NAGVMQNPRHLVRRRGQEARLRCSPMKGHSHVYWYRQLPEEGLKFMVYLQKENIIDESGMPKERFSAEFPKEGPSILRIQQVVRGDSAAYFCASSPATDYGYTFGSGTRLTVV.

V usage is TRBV5-5 and J usage is TRBJ1-6; D not resolved. The germline V gene encodes CDR1 SGHKS and CDR2 YYEKEE (reference sequence). This CDR3 is built from 16 residues. Between the trimmed V and J ends, which lost 1 base and 4 bases, there was a span of 12 bases. The DNA for the CDR3 is TGTGCCAGCAGCTTGATAGGAGGGATTTATAATTCACCCCTCCACTTT. Residues: CASSLIGGIYNSPLHF.

V usage is TRBV7-2 and J usage is TRBJ2-1, with 8 bases aligning to TRBD2. There are 16 residues in the CDR3. The germline gives CDR1 SGHTA, CDR2 FQGNSA. The J segment lost 7 bases and the V segment lost 3 bases, leaving 11 bases of the junction unmatched. This CDR3 reads CASSLFPGLGGNEQFF. The CDR3 DNA reads TGTGCCAGCAGCTTGTTCCCGGGACTAGGGGGAAATGAGCAGTTCTTC.

The V and J genes are TRBV7-6 and TRBJ2-7; a weak D match, TRBD1 (6 bases). CDR1 SGHVS and CDR2 FNYEAQ come from the germline V gene. Trimming left V 0 bases short and J 3 bases short, with 21 bases between. The CDR3 consists of 18 residues. DNA for the CDR3: TGTGCCAGCAGCTTAGCGCTGAGTTCAGGGGAGATTATCTACGAGCAGTACTTC. Translated, it gives CASSLALSSGEIIYEQYF.

V gene TRBV2 combines with J gene TRBJ1-6, with D possibly TRBD1 on 5 matching bases. V was trimmed by 2 bases and J by 9 bases, leaving 17 bases between them. The V gene's germline CDR1 is SNHLY and CDR2 FYNNEI. This CDR3 contains 16 residues. The CDR3 nucleotides are TGTGCCAGCAGTGAATATCCAATGCGGGGGGGTTCACCCCTCCACTTT. It specifies CASSEYPMRGGSPLHF. The full variable domain, in which reference TRBV2 and TRBJ1-6 provide the parts outside the CDR3, is EPEVTQTPSHQVTQMGQEVILRCVPISNHLYFYWYRQILGQKVEFLVSFYNNEISEKSEIFDDQFSVERPDGSNFTLKIRSTKLEDSAMYFCASSEYPMRGGSPLHFGNGTRLTVT.

The chain joins TRBV9 to TRBJ2-2; possibly TRBD2 for D (6 bases). The CDR3 contains 16 residues. Germline CDR1 SGDLS, CDR2 YYNGEE. Between the trimmed V and J ends, which lost 0 bases and 4 bases, there was a span of 13 bases. CDR3 sequence (DNA): TGTGCCAGCAGCGTAGTAACTAGCTCCACCACCGGGGAGCTGTTTTTT. It translates to CASSVVTSSTTGELFF. The full variable domain, rest sourced from reference TRBV9 and TRBJ2-2, is DSGVTQTPKHLITATGQRVTLRCSPRSGDLSVYWYQQSLDQGLQFLIQYYNGEERAKGNILERFSAQQFPDLHSELNLSSLELGDSALYFCASSVVTSSTTGELFFGEGSRLTVL.